The T cell receptor (beta chain) under discussion was sequenced for a study of cytomegalovirus exposure and HLA in healthy donors. Study-level information: As an earlier analysis found, roughly 180 million T cells yielded some 120 million unique TCR beta sequences.

Amplification used 60 Vbeta primers and 13 Jbeta primers. Using immunoSEQ multiplex PCR, the repertoire was profiled, and TCRdb retains in-frame clones only, with some absent. The data contain about 160,000 clones, about four fifths of them singletons. Study-wide findings and caveats: Exclusion as indistinguishable affected some V segments, including TRBV6-2 and TRBV6-3. Among TCR beta chains, those listed as cytomegalovirus-associated numbered more than 150. Solely CMV serostatus was available to characterize immune exposure.

Concerning this clone: Its antigen remains unknown.

CDR1 SEHNR and CDR2 FQNEAQ come from the germline V gene (reference sequence). The CDR3 length is 18 residues. V shed 2 bases and J shed 3 bases, with 21 bases lying between them. V usage is TRBV7-9 and J usage is TRBJ2-3; D might be TRBD1 (5 bases). The receptor was isolated from a woman aged 45 to 65 in good health and CMV-seropositive. Sequenced sample: PBMCs. The CDR3 DNA reads TGTGCCAGCAGCTTATTCCCCCGAGACAGTGAGGAGACAGATACGCAGTATTTT. This codes for CASSLFPRDSEETDTQYF.